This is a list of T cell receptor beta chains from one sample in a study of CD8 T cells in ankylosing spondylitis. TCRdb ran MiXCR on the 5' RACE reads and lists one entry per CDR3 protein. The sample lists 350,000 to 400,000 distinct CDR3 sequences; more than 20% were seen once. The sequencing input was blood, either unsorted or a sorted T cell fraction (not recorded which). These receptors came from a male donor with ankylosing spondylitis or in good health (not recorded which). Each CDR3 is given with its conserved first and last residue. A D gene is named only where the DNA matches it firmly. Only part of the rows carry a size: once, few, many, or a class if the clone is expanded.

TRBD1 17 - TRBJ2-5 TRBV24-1 CATSDSGTVGSQETQYF TGTGCCACCAGTGATTCGGGGACAGTCGGTAGCCAAGAGACCCAGTACTTC
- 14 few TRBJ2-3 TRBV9 CASSVAGDTDTQYF TGTGCCAGCAGCGTAGCCGGTGACACAGATACGCAGTATTTT
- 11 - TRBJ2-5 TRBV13 CASSEDMTQYF TGTGCCAGCAGCGAGGATATGACCCAGTACTTC
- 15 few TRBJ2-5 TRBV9 CASSVLAGQQETQYF TGTGCCAGCAGCGTTCTGGCGGGACAGCAAGAGACCCAGTACTTC
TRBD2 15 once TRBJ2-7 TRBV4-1 CASSQGTSGDYEQYF TGCGCCAGCAGCCAAGGGACTAGCGGGGACTACGAGCAGTACTTC
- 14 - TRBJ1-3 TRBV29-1 CSVEDTAAGNTIYF TGCAGCGTTGAAGATACCGCAGCTGGAAACACCATATATTTT
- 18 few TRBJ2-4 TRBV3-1 CASSQVLDLQVAKNIQYF TGTGCCAGCAGCCAAGTTTTGGACCTCCAAGTAGCCAAAAACATTCAGTACTTC
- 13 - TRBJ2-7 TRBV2 CASNEMDPYEQYF TGTGCCAGCAACGAAATGGACCCCTACGAGCAGTACTTC
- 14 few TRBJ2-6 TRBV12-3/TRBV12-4 CASRKGSGANVLTF TGTGCCAGCAGGAAGGGCTCTGGGGCCAACGTCCTGACTTTC
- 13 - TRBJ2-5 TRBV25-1 CASSNGGGETQYF TGTGCCAGCAGTAACGGGGGCGGTGAGACCCAGTACTTC
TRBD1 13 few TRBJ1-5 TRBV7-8 CARPGTGKQPQHF TGTGCCAGACCCGGGACAGGGAAACAGCCCCAGCATTTT
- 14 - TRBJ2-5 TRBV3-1 CASSHEVGIETQYF TGTGCCAGCAGCCACGAAGTGGGAATCGAGACCCAGTACTTC
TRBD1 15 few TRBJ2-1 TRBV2 CASSEVGQGANEQFF TGTGCCAGCAGTGAAGTGGGACAGGGGGCCAATGAGCAGTTCTTC
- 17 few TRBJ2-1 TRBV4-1 CASSLMGRTSSYNEQFF TGCGCCAGCAGCCTCATGGGTCGGACGAGCTCCTACAATGAGCAGTTCTTC
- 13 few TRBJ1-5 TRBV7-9 CASSLGAEQPQHF TGTGCCAGCAGCCTTGGGGCCGAACAGCCCCAGCATTTT
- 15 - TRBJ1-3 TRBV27 CASSLLQPSGNTIYF TGTGCCAGCAGTTTGTTACAACCCTCTGGAAACACCATATATTTT
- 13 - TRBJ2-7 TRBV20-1 CRGFDYPSYEQYF TGCAGGGGGTTCGACTACCCCTCCTACGAGCAGTACTTC
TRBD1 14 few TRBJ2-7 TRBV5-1 CASSPLDRGYEQYF TGCGCCAGCAGCCCACTGGACAGGGGGTACGAGCAGTACTTC
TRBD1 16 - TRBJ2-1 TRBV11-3 CASSLRQGSSYNEQFF TGTGCCAGCAGCCTCCGACAGGGTAGCTCCTACAATGAGCAGTTCTTC
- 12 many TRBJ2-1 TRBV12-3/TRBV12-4 CASSLIWDGEFF TGTGCCAGCAGTTTAATCTGGGACGGTGAGTTCTTC
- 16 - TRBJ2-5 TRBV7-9 CASSGPRVGMQETQYF TGTGCCAGCAGCGGGCCGCGAGTCGGGATGCAAGAGACCCAGTACTTC
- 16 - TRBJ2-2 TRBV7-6 CASILGLGARTGELFF TGTGCCAGCATCTTAGGACTGGGGGCGCGTACCGGGGAGCTGTTTTTT
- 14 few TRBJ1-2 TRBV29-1 CSVEALHENLGYTF TGCAGCGTTGAAGCTTTACACGAGAATCTGGGCTACACCTTC
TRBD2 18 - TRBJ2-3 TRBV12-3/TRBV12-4 CAISFPTAGGPSTDTQYF TGTGCCATCAGTTTCCCCACCGCGGGGGGCCCTAGCACAGATACGCAGTATTTT
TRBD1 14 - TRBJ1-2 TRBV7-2 CASSNQQGNYGYTF TGTGCCAGCAGCAACCAACAGGGGAACTATGGCTACACCTTC
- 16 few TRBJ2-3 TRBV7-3 CASCGSGATSTDTQYF TGTGCCAGCTGTGGTAGCGGCGCAACTAGCACAGATACGCAGTATTTT
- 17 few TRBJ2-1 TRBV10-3 CAIRLLEQGGSYNEQFF TGTGCCATCAGGCTACTTGAACAGGGGGGGTCCTACAATGAGCAGTTCTTC
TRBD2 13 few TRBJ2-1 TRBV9 CASSASGPSEQFF TGTGCCAGCTCGGCTAGCGGACCATCGGAGCAGTTCTTC
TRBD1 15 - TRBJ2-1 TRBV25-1 CASSARDRGWNEQFF TGTGCCAGCAGTGCCCGGGACAGGGGATGGAATGAGCAGTTCTTC
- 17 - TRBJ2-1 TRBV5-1 CASSSDLWGLTDNEQFF TGCGCCAGCAGTTCGGATCTTTGGGGACTCACAGACAATGAGCAGTTCTTC
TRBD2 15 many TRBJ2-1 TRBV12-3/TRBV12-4 CASSLTSGGADEQFF TGTGCCAGCAGTTTAACTAGCGGGGGGGCTGATGAGCAGTTCTTC
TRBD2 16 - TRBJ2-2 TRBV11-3 CASSYGAGGNTGELFF TGTGCCAGCAGCTACGGAGCGGGGGGGAACACCGGGGAGCTGTTTTTT
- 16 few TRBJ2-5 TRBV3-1 CASSPTISEIGETQYF TGTGCCAGCAGCCCCACCATTAGCGAGATAGGGGAGACCCAGTACTTC
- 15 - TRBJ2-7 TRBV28 CASSSKYTTDYEQYF TGTGCCAGCAGTTCGAAATATACTACGGACTACGAGCAGTACTTC
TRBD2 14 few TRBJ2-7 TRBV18 CASSQRGGVYEQYF TGTGCCAGCTCGCAGCGGGGGGGCGTCTACGAGCAGTACTTC
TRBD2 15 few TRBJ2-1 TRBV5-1 CASRSAGGEFNEQFF TGCGCCAGCAGATCCGCGGGGGGAGAGTTCAATGAGCAGTTCTTC
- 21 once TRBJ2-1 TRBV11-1 CASSPRDRGLTSGGADNEQFF TGTGCCAGCAGCCCCCGGGACAGGGGGCTCACTAGCGGGGGGGCCGACAATGAGCAGTTCTTC
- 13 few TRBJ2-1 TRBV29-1 CSALGQVYNEQFF TGCAGCGCCTTGGGCCAGGTCTACAATGAGCAGTTCTTC
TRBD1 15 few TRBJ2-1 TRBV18 CASSPGTGVHNEQFF TGTGCCAGCTCACCCGGGACAGGAGTCCACAATGAGCAGTTCTTC
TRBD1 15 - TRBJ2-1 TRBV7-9 CASSWTGQHYNEQFF TGTGCCAGCAGCTGGACGGGACAGCACTACAATGAGCAGTTCTTC